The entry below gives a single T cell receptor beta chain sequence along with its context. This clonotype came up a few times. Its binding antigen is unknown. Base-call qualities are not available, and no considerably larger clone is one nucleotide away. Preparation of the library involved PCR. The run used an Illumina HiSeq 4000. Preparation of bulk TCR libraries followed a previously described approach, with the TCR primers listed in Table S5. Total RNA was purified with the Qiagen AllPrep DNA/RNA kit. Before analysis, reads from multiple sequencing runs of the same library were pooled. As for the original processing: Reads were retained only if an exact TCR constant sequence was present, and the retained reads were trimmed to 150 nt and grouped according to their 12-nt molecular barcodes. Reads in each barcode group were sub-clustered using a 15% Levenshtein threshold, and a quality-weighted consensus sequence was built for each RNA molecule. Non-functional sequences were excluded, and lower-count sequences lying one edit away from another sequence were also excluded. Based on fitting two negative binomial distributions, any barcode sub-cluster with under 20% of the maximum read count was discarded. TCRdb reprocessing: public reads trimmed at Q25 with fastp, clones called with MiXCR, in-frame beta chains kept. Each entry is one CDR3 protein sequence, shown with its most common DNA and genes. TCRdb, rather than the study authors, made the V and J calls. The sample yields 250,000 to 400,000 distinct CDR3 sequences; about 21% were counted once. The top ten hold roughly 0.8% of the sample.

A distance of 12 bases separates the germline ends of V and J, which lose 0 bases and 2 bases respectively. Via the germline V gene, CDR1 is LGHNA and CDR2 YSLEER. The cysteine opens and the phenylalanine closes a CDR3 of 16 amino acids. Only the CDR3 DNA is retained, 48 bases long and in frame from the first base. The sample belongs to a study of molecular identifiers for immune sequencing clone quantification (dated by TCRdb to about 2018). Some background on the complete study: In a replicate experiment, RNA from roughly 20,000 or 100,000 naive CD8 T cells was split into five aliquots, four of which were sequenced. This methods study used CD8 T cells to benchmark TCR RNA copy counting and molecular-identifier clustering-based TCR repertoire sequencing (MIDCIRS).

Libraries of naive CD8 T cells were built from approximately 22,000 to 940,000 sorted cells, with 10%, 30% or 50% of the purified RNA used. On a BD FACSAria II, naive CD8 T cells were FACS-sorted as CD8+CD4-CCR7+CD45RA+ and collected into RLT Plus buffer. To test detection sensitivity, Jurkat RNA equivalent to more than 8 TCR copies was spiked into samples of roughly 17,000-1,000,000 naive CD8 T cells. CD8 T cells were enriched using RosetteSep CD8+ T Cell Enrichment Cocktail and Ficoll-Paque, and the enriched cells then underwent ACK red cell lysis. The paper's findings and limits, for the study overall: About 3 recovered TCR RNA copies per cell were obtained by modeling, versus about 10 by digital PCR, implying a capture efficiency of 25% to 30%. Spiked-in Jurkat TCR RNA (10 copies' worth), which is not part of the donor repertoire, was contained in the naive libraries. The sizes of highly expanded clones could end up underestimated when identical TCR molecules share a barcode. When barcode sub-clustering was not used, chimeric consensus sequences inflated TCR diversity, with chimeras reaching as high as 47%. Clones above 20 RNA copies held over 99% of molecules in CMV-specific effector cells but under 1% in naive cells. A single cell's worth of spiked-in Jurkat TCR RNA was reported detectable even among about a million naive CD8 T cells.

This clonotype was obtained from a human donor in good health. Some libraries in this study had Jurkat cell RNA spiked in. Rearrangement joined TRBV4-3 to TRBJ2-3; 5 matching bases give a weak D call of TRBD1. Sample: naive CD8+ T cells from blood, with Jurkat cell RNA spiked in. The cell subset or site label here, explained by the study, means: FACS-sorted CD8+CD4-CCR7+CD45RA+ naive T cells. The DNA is TGCGCCAGCAGCCAAGACGCGCAGGGAACCACAGATACGCAGTATTTT. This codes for CASSQDAQGTTDTQYF.